This note documents a single TCR beta chain sequence. Its specific antigen is unknown. Per-base qualities were not stored, and no clone one base away is much larger. Other DNA sequences in the sample encode the same CDR3. The sample belongs to a study of OX40 agonist ivuxolimab in advanced cancers. Describing the broader study: Ivuxolimab was an agonistic, fully human IgG2 monoclonal antibody directed against OX40 (CD134), a costimulatory receptor. Intravenous ivuxolimab was administered to patients every 2 weeks at six dose levels: 0.01, 0.1, 0.3, 1.5, 3 and 10 mg/kg. Of the roughly 52 dose-escalation patients, hepatocellular carcinoma was present in about 20, melanoma in approximately 15, renal cell carcinoma in 9 and head and neck cancer in 9. In the dose-escalation cohort, around four fifths of patients were male, and the mean age was approximately 60 years, with a range of roughly 20 to 80. Prior anti-PD-1, anti-PD-L1 or anti-CTLA-4 therapy was permitted, and approximately 39% of dose-escalation patients had received checkpoint inhibitors. Three dose-escalation patients achieved partial responses, one with hepatocellular carcinoma and two with cutaneous melanoma. Peripheral TCRbeta sequencing was intended to test whether TCR sequence diversity was altered and clonal T-cell expansion was caused by ivuxolimab. The paper reports the monotherapy dose-escalation portion (N of about 51 patients) of the phase I ivuxolimab trial.

Trimming removed 1 base from V and 3 bases from J; the gene matches leave 5 bases unexplained. The germline V gene sets CDR1 to SGHAT and CDR2 to FQNNGV. The CDR3 holds 16 amino acids from the cysteine to the phenylalanine. CDR3 DNA only is kept here, 48 bases in frame from base 1. For sequencing of the TCRbeta CDR3 region, genomic DNA was extracted from the sorted cells. The immunoSEQ Assay was used for sequencing of TCRbeta CDR3 regions. TCRdb's version of the immuneACCESS table is confined to in-frame rearrangements and falls short of the full clone set. An unresolved V gene accounts for under half of the shortfall where checked; the remainder is of unknown origin. The sample table holds 60,000 to 80,000 clones, of which 89% were seen once. The ten largest account for around 10% of the sample. Patients with a history of autoimmune disease or receiving systemic immunosuppression were excluded from the trial. Peripheral blood for TCR sequencing was drawn from every dose cohort at baseline, at cycle 4 day 1 and at cycle 7 day 1. The samples were drawn from a first-in-human, open-label, multicenter phase I dose-escalation trial of ivuxolimab. The trial enrolled adults with locally advanced or metastatic head and neck squamous cell, hepatocellular, melanoma or renal cell carcinoma. CD4+ and CD8+ T cells were sorted separately from peripheral blood before TCR sequencing.

On the study overall, not on this receptor specifically: At doses of 0.1 to 3.0 mg/kg, clonal expansion of both CD4+ and CD8+ T cells in blood was seen between baseline and week 6. Low levels of normalized T-cell clonal expansion were also seen in some patients who did not respond. After ivuxolimab, CD8+ T cells had more expanded clones than CD4+ T cells on average. The antigen specificity of the clonally expanded peripheral T cells was not determined. Partial responders in the 0.1-3.0 mg/kg groups had among the lowest normalized peripheral clonal expansion, especially among CD8+ T cells.

The clonotype comes from an adult with an advanced solid tumor such as melanoma, head and neck, liver or kidney cancer. This sample comprised CD4+ or CD8+ T cells sorted from blood, obtained in a trial of the OX40 agonist ivuxolimab. Recombination joined TRBV11-2 with TRBJ1-3, and 8 junctional nucleotides match TRBD1. CDR3 reads: CASSLVTGGYGNTIYF. The nucleotides are TGTGCCAGCAGCTTAGTTACAGGGGGATATGGAAACACCATATATTTT. The full variable domain, completed from the reference TRBV11-2 and TRBJ1-3 proteins outside the CDR3, reads EAGVAQSPRYKIIEKRQSVAFWCNPISGHATLYWYQQILGQGPKLLIQFQNNGVVDDSQLPKDRFSAERLKGVDSTLKIQPAKLEDSAVYLCASSLVTGGYGNTIYFGEGSWLTVV.